The clone carrying this TCR beta chain has at least ten counts. Its specificity is unknown. This sample was taken from a study of blood T cells in healthy people across ages. The study's findings and limits: Nothing was known about donor CMV status, and this possibly confounded expanded clonotype changes. Among long-lived donors, naive CD4+ cells were more numerous and diversity higher than in aged donors. The lack of PBMC sorting stopped any conclusive naive versus antigen-experienced comparison.

Using a J-beta primer mix together with a sample-barcoded 5' primer, a second PCR was run for 7 to 11 cycles. Tagging of each cDNA molecule was performed by a template-switch adaptor with 12 random nucleotides. One entry per CDR3 protein, called by TCRdb with MiXCR from the 5' RACE reads. Counted here are more than 1 million distinct CDR3 sequences, under 55% occurring once; the ten biggest clones make up approximately 17%. The CDR3 is 13 amino acids. Germline V gene lookup returns CDR1 KGHSH and CDR2 LQKENI. V lost 7 bases and J lost 5; bases outside the gene matches: 7. The sample taken for sequencing was blood. The chain recombines TRBV18 with TRBJ2-7; the match to TRBD1 covers 8 bases. This sequence was found in a woman aged 60-75 years in good health. CDR3 sequence reads: CASLETGAHEQYF. In nucleotides, the CDR3 is TGTGCCAGCTTAGAGACAGGGGCCCACGAGCAGTACTTC.